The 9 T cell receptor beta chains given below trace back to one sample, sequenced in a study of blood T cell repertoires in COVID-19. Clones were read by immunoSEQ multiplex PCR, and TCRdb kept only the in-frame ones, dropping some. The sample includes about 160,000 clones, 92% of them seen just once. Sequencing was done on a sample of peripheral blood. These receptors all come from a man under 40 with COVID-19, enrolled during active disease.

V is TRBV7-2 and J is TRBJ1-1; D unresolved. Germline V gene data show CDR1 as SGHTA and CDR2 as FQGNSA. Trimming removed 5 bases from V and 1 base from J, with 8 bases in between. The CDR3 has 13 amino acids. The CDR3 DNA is TGTGCCAGCAGCCAATACAAGAACACTGAAGCTTTCTTT. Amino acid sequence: CASSQYKNTEAFF.

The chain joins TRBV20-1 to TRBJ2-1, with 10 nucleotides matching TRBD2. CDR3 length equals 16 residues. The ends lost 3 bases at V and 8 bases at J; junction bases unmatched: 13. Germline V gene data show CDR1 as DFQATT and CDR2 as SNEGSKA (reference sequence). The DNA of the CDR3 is TGCAGTGCTAGTTCTGGGACTAGCGTACCAACGGATGAGCAGTTCTTC. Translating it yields CSASSGTSVPTDEQFF.

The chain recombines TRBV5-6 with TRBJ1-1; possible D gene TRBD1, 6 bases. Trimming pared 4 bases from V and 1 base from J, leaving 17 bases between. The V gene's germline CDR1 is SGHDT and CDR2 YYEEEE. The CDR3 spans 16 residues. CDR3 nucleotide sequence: TGTGCCAGCAGCCAGATTGGACAGTTGGGGAACACTGAAGCTTTCTTT. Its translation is CASSQIGQLGNTEAFF.

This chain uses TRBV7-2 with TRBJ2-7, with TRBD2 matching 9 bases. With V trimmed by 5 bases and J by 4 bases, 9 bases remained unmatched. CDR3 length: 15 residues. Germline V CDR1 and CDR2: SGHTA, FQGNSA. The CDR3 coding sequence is TGTGCCAGCAGCCCCGGCAGCGGGAGGTTTTACGAGCAGTACTTC. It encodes CASSPGSGRFYEQYF.

The CDR3 DNA sequence: TGCGCCAGCAGCCAAGATCCGGGTAGCGCGGGGTTAGATACGCAGTATTTT. Its translation: CASSQDPGSAGLDTQYF. The chain carries TRBV4-3 and TRBJ2-3; perhaps TRBD2 as D (6 bases). CDR1 LGHNA and CDR2 YSLEER come from the germline V gene. The CDR3 loop spans 17 amino acids. Trimming left V 0 bases short and J 5 bases short, with 18 bases between.

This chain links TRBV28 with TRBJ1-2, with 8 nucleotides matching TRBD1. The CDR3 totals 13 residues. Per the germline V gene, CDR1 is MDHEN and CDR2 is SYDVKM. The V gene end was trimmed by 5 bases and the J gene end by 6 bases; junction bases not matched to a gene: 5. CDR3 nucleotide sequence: TGTGCCAGCAGTGGGGGACAGGAAGATGGCTACACCTTC. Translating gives CASSGGQEDGYTF.

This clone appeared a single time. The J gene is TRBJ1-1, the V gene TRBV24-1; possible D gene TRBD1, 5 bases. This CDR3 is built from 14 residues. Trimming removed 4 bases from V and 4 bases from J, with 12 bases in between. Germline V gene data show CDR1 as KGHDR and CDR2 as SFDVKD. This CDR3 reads CATSDPRAPTEAFF. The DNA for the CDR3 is TGTGCCACCAGTGACCCCAGGGCCCCCACTGAAGCTTTCTTT.

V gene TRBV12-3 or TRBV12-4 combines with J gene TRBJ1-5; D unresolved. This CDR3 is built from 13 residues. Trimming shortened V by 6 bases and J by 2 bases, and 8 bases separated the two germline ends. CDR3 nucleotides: TGTGCCAGCAGGAGTTCGGGCAATCAGCCCCAGCATTTT. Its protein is CASRSSGNQPQHF.

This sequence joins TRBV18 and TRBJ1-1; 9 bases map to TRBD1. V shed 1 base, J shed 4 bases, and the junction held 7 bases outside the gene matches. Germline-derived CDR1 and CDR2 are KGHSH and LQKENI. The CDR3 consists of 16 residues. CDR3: CASSPRDRASSTEAFF. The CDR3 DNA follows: TGTGCCAGCTCACCACGGGACAGGGCGAGTAGCACTGAAGCTTTCTTT.